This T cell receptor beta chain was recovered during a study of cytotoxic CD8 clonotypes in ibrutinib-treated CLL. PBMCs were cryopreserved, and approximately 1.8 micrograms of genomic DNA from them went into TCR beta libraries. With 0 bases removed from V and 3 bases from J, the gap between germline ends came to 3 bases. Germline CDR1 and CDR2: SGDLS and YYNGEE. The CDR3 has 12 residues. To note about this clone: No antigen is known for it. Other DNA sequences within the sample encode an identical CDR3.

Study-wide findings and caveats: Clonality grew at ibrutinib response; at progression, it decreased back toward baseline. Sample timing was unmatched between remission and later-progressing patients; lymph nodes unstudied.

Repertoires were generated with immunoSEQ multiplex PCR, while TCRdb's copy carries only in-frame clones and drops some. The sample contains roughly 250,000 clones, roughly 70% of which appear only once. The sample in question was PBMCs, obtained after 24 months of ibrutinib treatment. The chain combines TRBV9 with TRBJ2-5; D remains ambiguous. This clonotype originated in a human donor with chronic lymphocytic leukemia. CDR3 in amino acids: CASSVGEETQYF. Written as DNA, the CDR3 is TGTGCCAGCAGCGTAGGAGAAGAGACCCAGTACTTC.